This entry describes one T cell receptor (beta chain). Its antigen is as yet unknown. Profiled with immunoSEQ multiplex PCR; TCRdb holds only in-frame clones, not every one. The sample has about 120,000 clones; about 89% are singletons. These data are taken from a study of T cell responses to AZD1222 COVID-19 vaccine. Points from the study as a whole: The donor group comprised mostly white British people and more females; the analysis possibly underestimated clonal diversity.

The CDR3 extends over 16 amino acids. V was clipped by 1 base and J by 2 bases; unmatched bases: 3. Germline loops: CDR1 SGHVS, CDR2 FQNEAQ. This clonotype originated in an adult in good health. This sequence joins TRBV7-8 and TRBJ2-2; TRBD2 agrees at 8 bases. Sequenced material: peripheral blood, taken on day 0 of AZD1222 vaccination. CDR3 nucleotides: TGTGCCAGCAGCTTAGGGTTAGCGGGAAACACCGGGGAGCTGTTTTTT. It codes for CASSLGLAGNTGELFF.